This TCR beta chain stems from a study of T cell changes during pregnancy in multiple sclerosis. The CDR3 is 11 amino acids. V was cut by 6 bases and J by 7 bases, with 12 bases left in between. Looked up from germline, CDR1 is SQVTM and CDR2 is ANQGSEA. This clone has more than one count but fewer than ten. Clones were read by immunoSEQ multiplex PCR, and TCRdb kept only the in-frame ones, dropping some. The table shows about 28,000 clones, with just over 90% occurring only once. Sequencing used peripheral blood, obtained in the first trimester of pregnancy. This receptor was obtained from a female donor in good health, enrolled as a control in a pregnancy study. The chain is built from TRBV29-1 and TRBJ1-1; D is unclear. The CDR3 coding sequence is TGCAGCGTAGGTTGGGCCGGTGAAGCTTTCTTT. This codes for CSVGWAGEAFF.